Described below is a single T cell receptor beta chain sequence and its context. Original analysis: Amplification from reference gene primers served as the basis for estimated nucleated cell counts. Only in-frame clones appear in the TCRdb table, and some are missing; sequencing was by immunoSEQ multiplex PCR. V and J calls and clone size are those listed in that table; D and trimming were worked out from the DNA. The sample has approximately 220,000 clones; 70% to 90% are singletons. This entry is derived from a study of blood T cell repertoires in COVID-19. Allocation to cohorts depended on clinical history reported by the participants. Germline assignment: CDR1 SGHTA and CDR2 FQGNSA. The ends were cut back, 5 bases at V and 0 bases at J, with 8 bases in the middle. The CDR3 covers 13 residues.

The chain combines TRBV7-2 with TRBJ2-7, with D tentatively TRBD2 (6 bases). Source material: PBMCs or T cells enriched from blood (not recorded which). This clonotype was obtained from a man younger than 45 who had recovered from COVID-19. The CDR3 is CASSRDFSYEQYF. CDR3 bases: TGTGCCAGCAGCCGGGACTTCTCCTACGAGCAGTACTTC.